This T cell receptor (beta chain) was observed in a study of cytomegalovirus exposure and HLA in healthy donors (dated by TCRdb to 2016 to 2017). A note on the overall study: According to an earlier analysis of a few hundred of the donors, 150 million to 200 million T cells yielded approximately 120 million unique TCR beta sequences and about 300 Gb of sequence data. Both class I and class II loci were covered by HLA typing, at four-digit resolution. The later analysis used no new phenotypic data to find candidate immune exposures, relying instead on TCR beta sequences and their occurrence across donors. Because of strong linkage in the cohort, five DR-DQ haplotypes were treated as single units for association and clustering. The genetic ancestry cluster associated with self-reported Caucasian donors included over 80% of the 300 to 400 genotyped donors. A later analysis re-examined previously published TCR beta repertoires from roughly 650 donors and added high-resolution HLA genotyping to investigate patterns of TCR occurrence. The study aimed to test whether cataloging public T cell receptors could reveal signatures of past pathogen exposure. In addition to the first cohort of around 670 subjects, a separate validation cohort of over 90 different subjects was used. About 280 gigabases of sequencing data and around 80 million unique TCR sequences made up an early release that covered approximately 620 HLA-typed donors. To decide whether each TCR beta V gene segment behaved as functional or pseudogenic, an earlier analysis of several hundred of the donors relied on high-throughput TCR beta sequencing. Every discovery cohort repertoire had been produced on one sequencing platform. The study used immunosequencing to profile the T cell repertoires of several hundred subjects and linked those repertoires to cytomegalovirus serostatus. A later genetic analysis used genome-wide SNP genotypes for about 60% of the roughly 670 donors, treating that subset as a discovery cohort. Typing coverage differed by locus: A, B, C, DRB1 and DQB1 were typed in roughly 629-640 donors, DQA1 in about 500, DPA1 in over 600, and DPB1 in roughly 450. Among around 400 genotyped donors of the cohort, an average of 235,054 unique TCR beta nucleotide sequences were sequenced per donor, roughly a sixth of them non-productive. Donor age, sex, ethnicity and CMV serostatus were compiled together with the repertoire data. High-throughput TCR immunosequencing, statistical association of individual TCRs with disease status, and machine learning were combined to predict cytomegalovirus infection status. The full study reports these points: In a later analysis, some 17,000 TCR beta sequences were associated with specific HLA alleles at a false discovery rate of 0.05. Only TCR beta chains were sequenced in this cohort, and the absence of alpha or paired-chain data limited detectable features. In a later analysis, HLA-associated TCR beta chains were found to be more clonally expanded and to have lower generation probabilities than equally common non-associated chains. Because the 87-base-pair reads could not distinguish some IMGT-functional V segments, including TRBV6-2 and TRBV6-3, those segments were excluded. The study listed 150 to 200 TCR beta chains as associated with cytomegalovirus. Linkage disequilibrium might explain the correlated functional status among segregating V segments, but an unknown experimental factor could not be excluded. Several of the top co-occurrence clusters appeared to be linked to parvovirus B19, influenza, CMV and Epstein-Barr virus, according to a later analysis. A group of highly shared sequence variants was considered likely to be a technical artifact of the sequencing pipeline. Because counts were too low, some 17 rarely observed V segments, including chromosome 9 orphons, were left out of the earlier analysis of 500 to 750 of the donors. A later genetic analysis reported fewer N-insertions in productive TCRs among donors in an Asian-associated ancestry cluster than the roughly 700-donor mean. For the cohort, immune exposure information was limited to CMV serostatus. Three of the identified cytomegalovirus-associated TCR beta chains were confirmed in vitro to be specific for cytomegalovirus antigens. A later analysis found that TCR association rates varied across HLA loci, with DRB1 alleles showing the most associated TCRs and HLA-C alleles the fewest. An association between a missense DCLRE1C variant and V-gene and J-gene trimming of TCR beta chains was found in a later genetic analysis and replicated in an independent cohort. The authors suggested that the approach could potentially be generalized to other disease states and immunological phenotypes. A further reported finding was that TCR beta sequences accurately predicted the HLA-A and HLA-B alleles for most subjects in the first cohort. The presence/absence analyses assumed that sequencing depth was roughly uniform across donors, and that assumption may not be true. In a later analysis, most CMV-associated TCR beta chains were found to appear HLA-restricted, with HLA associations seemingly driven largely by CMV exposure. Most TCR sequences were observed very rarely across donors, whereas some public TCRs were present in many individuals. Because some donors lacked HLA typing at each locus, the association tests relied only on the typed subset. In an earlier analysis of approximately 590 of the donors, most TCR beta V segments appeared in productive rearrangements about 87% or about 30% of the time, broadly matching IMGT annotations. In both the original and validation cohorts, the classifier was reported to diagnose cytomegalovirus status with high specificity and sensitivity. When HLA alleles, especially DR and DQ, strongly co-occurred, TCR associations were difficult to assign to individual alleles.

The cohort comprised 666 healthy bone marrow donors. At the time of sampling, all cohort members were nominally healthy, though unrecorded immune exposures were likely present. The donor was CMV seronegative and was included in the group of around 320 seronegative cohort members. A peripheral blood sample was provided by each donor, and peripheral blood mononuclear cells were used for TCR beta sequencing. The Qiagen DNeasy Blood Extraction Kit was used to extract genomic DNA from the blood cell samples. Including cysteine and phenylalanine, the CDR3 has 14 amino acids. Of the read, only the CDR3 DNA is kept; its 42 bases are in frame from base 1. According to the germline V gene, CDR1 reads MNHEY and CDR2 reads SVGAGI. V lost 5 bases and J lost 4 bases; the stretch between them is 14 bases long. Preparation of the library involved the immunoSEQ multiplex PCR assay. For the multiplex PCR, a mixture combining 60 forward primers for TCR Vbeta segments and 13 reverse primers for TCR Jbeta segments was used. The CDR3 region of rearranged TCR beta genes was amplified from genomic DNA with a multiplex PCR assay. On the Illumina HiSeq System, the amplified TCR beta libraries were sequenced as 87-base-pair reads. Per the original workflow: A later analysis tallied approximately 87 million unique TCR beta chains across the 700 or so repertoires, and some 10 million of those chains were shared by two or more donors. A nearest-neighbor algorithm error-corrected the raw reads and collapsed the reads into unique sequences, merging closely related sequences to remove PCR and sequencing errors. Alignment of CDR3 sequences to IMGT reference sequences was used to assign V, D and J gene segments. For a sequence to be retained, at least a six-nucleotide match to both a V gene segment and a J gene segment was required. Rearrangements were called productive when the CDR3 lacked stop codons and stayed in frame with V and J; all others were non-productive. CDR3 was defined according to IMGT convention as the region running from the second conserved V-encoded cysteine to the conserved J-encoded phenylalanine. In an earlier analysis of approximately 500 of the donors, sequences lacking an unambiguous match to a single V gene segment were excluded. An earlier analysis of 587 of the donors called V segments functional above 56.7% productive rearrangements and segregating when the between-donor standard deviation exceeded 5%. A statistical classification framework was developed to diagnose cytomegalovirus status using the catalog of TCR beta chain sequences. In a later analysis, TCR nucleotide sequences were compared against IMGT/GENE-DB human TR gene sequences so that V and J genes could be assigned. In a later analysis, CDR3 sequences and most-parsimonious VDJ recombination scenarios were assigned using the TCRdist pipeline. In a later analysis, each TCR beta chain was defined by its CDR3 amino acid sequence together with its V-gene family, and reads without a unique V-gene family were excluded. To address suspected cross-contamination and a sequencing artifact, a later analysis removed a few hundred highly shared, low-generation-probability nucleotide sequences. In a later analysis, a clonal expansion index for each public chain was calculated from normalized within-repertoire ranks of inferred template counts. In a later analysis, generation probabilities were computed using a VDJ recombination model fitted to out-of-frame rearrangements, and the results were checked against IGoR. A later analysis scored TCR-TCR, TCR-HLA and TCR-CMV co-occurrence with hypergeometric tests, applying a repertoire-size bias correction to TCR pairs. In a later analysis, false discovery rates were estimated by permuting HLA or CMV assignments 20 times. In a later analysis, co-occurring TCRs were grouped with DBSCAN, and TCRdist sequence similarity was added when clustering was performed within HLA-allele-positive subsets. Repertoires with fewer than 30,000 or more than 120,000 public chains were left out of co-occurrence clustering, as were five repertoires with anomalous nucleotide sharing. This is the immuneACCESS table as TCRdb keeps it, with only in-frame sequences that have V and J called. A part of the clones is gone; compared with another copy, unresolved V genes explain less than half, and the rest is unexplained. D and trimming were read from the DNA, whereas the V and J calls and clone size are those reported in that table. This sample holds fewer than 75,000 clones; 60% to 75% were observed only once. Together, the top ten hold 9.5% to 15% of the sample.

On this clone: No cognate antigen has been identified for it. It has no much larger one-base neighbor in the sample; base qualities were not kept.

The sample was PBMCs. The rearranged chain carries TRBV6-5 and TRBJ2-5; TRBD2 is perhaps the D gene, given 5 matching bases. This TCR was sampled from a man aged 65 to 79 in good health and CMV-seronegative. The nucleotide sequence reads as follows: TGTGCCAGCAGTCCCTCTGGGAGAAGAGAGACCCAGTACTTC. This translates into CASSPSGRRETQYF.